The source of this T cell receptor (beta chain) is a study of T cells in Graves' hyperthyroidism and ophthalmopathy (dated by TCRdb to between 2018 and 2020). Turning to the overall study: Peripheral blood samples were taken at initial diagnosis, before any treatment was given. To identify distinguishing TCR V-J signatures, a discovery cohort of 100 or so patients was used, comprising 40 to 45 with Graves' ophthalmopathy and 57 with stable Graves' hyperthyroidism. Prospective prediction of ophthalmopathy was tested in an independent validation cohort of 18 to 20 hyperthyroidism patients and around 16 patients who later progressed to ophthalmopathy. For training and testing, the approximately 97 patients in the discovery cohort were randomly divided in a 7:3 ratio. In addition, the study compared T-cell repertoires in thyroid tissue and in blood from several Graves' hyperthyroidism patients. After blood sampling, hyperthyroidism patients were treated with methimazole at a starting dose of 30 mg daily, and ophthalmopathy patients were treated with high-dose intravenous methylprednisolone. TCR Vbeta CDR3 sequencing of 120 to 150 peripheral blood samples (under 45 ophthalmopathy, approximately 80 hyperthyroidism and around 17 progressor patients) is reported in the paper.

About this clonotype: Its antigen specificity is not known. No much larger clonotype is one base removed from it; base qualities were not supplied.

The TCR beta CDR3 regions were amplified from RNA transcripts. For the first round of RT-PCR on the TCR CDR3, the HTBI primer set was used together with the Qiagen OneStep RT-PCR kit. Libraries were constructed in a second round of multiplex PCR, after which size selection and purification were performed. Sequencing of the libraries was done on an Illumina HiSeq2000 using paired-end 100 bp reads. On the study's bioinformatics: SOAPnuke was used to process the raw data, with reads discarded if the reads contained adapters or uncalled bases, had a mean Phred below 15, or lacked an exact constant-primer or identifier match. COPE v1.2.5 was used to merge the high-quality paired reads, and each unique nucleotide sequence was defined as a clonotype. MiTCR v1.1 was used to align the clonotypes against IMGT TRBV, TRBD and TRBJ reference segments. Analysis was restricted to V-J combinations with a frequency above 0.0001, which covered 99.2% of repertoires. The TCS score was defined as F50 (clonal expansion) divided by E x V (chaos), with BLOSUM62-based TCRdist calculated between CDR3 peptides within each V-J. Welch's t-statistics and random forest reduced roughly 540 V-J features to fewer than 15, which were used in a naive Bayes classifier (R e1071). Using fastp at Q25 and MiXCR, TCRdb reprocessed the public reads and kept productive beta chains. Duplicate CDR3 protein sequences are folded into a single record with the most common DNA and genes. The V and J calls reflect TCRdb's pipeline rather than the authors' work. Counted in this sample were fewer than 550,000 distinct CDR3 sequences; approximately 24% of them appeared once. Jointly, the top ten make up about 11% of the sample.

Study-level results and caveats: Most expanded thyroid clonotypes (frequency above 0.001) were also detected in blood, suggesting blood repertoires may reflect thyroid immune responses. Sample size was not statistically predetermined, and blinding of investigators to group allocation was not performed. A model built on a 13 V-J signature distinguished ophthalmopathy from stable hyperthyroidism, reaching 85% to 90% sensitivity and 81% to 83% specificity in cross-validation and 80%/75% in testing. In validation, the model predicted progression to ophthalmopathy a median of roughly 6.1 months before onset, with roughly 70% sensitivity and about 72% specificity.

From the cysteine up to the phenylalanine, the CDR3 has a length of 16 residues. Just the 48-base CDR3 DNA is kept, in frame starting at base 1. V is pared back by 1 base and J by 3 bases, with 12 bases lying between the germline termini. CDR1 is given as MGHRA and CDR2 as YSYEKL, both from the germline V gene. Ophthalmopathy patients had moderately to severely active disease, with a Clinical Activity Score of 3 or more, a NOSPECS grade of 4 or more, and a disease duration of less than 3 months. Any patient with an uncontrolled infection, another autoimmune disease, pregnancy or lactation was excluded. Diagnoses relied on clinical symptoms, serum thyroxine and TRAb, thyroid ultrasound and orbital computed tomography. PBMCs were isolated from about 9 ml of fresh peripheral blood by Ficoll-Paque density gradient centrifugation. Total RNA was extracted with Trizol reagent, and quality was checked on an Agilent 2100 Bioanalyzer.

The source of this sequence is a woman aged 25-40 years with Graves' ophthalmopathy. The chain employs TRBV4-1 and TRBJ2-2, with a weak D call of TRBD2 (6 bases match). The material sequenced was blood. The CDR3 protein: CASSQGLVRDTGELFF. The sequenced DNA is TGCGCCAGCAGCCAAGGACTAGTTAGAGACACCGGGGAGCTGTTTTTT.